These 10 T cell receptor beta chains came from one sample sequenced in a study of blood T cell repertoires in COVID-19. The method was immunoSEQ multiplex PCR; TCRdb's version includes in-frame clones alone and lacks a portion of them. Of over 600,000 clones listed, over 80% are singletons. Sequences were obtained from peripheral blood. These TCRs come from a woman aged 18-29 years with acute or convalescent COVID-19.

The V and J genes are TRBV14 and TRBJ1-2, with D uncertain. The length of the CDR3 is 15 residues. Germline CDR1 SGHDN, CDR2 FVKESK. V lost 4 bases to trimming and J lost 1 base, with 13 bases between them. DNA for the CDR3: TGTGCCAGCAGCCCGTTTAGGCGGGATAACTATGGCTACACCTTC. Its translation is CASSPFRRDNYGYTF.

The genes are TRBV12-5 and TRBJ2-2, with 8 bases identical to TRBD2. Germline V gene sequence: CDR1 LGHNT, CDR2 FRNRAP. V shed 0 bases, J shed 6 bases, and the junction held 18 bases outside the gene matches. The CDR3 covers 20 residues. In DNA, the CDR3 is TGTGCTAGTGGTTTGGTTACGGGAGGCTCTCCGGGAGGGTTTCCCGGGGAGCTGTTTTTT. Translating it yields CASGLVTGGSPGGFPGELFF.

The genes are TRBV4-1 and TRBJ2-1; D might be TRBD1 (6 bases). V lost 4 bases and J 7 bases, leaving 14 bases between the germline ends. The CDR3 length is 14 residues. Looked up from germline, CDR1 is MGHRA and CDR2 is YSYEKL. This CDR3 reads CASSPVGGINEQFF. As DNA, the CDR3 is TGCGCCAGCAGCCCCGTAGGGGGAATTAATGAGCAGTTCTTC.

V gene TRBV2 combines with J gene TRBJ1-5; a possible D gene is TRBD1 (5 bases). V lost 4 bases and J lost 0, with 13 bases in between. This CDR3 has 16 residues. CDR1 is SNHLY and CDR2 is FYNNEI in the germline V gene. The CDR3: CASSVRQTNSNQPQHF. CDR3 coding DNA: TGTGCCAGCAGTGTAAGACAGACAAATAGCAATCAGCCCCAGCATTTT.

The sample holds a few counts of this clone. J is TRBJ2-7 and V is TRBV10-3, with 9 nucleotides matching TRBD1. Germline loops: CDR1 ENHRY, CDR2 SYGVKD. With 10 bases clipped from V and 3 bases from J, the junction kept 7 bases outside the gene matches. This CDR3 contains 13 residues. This CDR3 reads CASHGTGIYEQYF. CDR3 coding DNA: TGTGCCAGCCACGGGACAGGGATCTACGAGCAGTACTTC.

This clone has only one observation. The rearrangement uses TRBV2 and TRBJ1-1, with 8 positions matching TRBD1. Trimming removed 6 bases from V and 4 bases from J; junction bases left unmatched: 4. Germline CDR1 is SNHLY and CDR2 is FYNNEI. The CDR3 is made up of 13 amino acids. CDR3 residues: CASRVTGATEAFF. CDR3 DNA sequence: TGTGCCAGCAGAGTGACAGGGGCCACTGAAGCTTTCTTT. The full variable domain, its missing parts supplied by reference TRBV2 and TRBJ1-1, is EPEVTQTPSHQVTQMGQEVILRCVPISNHLYFYWYRQILGQKVEFLVSFYNNEISEKSEIFDDQFSVERPDGSNFTLKIRSTKLEDSAMYFCASRVTGATEAFFGQGTRLTVV.

In DNA form, the CDR3 reads TGTGCCAGCAGCTTTTCAGTGCTAGCAGGCACAGATACGCAGTATTTT. Encoded protein: CASSFSVLAGTDTQYF. V and J are TRBV11-2 and TRBJ2-3; D possibly corresponds to TRBD2 (5 bases). Germline lookup yields CDR1 SGHAT and CDR2 FQNNGV. This CDR3 contains 16 residues. The germline V and J ends were trimmed by 3 bases and 1 base, with 14 bases remaining between them.

The V call is TRBV7-9, the J call TRBJ2-1; a weak D match, TRBD2 (7 bases). Looked up from germline, CDR1 is SEHNR and CDR2 is FQNEAQ (reference sequence). Between the trimmed V and J ends, which lost 2 bases and 9 bases, there was a span of 26 bases. The CDR3 length is 18 residues. In DNA form, the CDR3 reads TGTGCCAGCAGCTTAAAAGGGGGGGCTAATAGGGGAATTGGTGAGCAGTTCTTC. Translating it yields CASSLKGGANRGIGEQFF.

The rearrangement links TRBV20-1 to TRBJ1-1; D is possibly TRBD1 (5 bases). The CDR3 length is 11 residues. Per the germline V gene, CDR1 is DFQATT and CDR2 is SNEGSKA (reference sequence). V lost 0 bases to trimming and J lost 10 bases, with 9 bases between them. The DNA of the CDR3 is TGCAGTGCTAGAGAACAGGTGGGAGCTTTCTTT. It yields the protein CSAREQVGAFF.

CDR3 in DNA: TGTGCCAGCAGCAACCGACGGGGGAACCATCAAGAGACCCAGTACTTC. This gives the protein CASSNRRGNHQETQYF. The V gene is TRBV3-1 (or the pseudogene TRBV3-2), the J gene TRBJ2-5; a weak D match, TRBD2 (6 bases). Germline loops: CDR1 LGHDT, CDR2 YNNKEL (reference sequence). V was trimmed by 5 bases and J by 2 bases, leaving 18 bases between them. The CDR3 length is 16 residues.